The 21 T cell receptor beta chains reported below all come from one sample, sequenced in a study of blood T cells in healthy people across ages. With a J-beta primer mix and a sample-barcoded 5' primer, a second PCR ran about 7 to 12 cycles. In TCRdb, the 5' RACE reads were re-called with MiXCR into one record per CDR3 protein. The sample consists of about 730,000 distinct CDR3 sequences, roughly 41% of them appearing once. Sequenced material: blood. The receptors were gathered from a woman aged 55-75 years in good health.

This clonotype was observed a handful of times. The chain carries TRBV7-8 and TRBJ1-2, with 8 bases aligning to TRBD1. Germline CDR1 and CDR2: SGHVS and FQNEAQ. The V gene end was trimmed by 5 bases and the J gene end by 5 bases; junction bases not matched to a gene: 1. CDR3 size: 12 residues. The CDR3 DNA reads TGTGCCAGCAGCCGGACAGGGTATGGCTACACCTTC. Translating gives CASSRTGYGYTF. The full variable domain, with the rest looked up from reference TRBV7-8 and TRBJ1-2, is GAGVSQSPRYKVAKRGQDVALRCDPISGHVSLFWYQQALGQGPEFLTYFQNEAQLDKSGLPSDRFFAERPEGSVSTLKIQRTQQEDSAVYLCASSRTGYGYTFGSGTRLTVV.

Comments on this clonotype: One end of the junction varies from germline; a read error may be responsible. The chain carries TRBV3-1 and TRBJ1-2, with 8 bases matching TRBD1. This CDR3 region has 15 residues. CDR1 and CDR2 from the germline V gene are LGHDT and YNNKEL (reference sequence). The CDR3 here is CPSSYGQGVSGGYTF. CDR3 DNA: TGTCCCAGCAGCTACGGACAGGGAGTGTCGGGAGGCTACACCTTC.

This clonotype was found many times. The genes are TRBV29-1 and TRBJ2-7; tentatively, D is TRBD2 (5 bases). The CDR3 is 12 residues long. The germline V gene encodes CDR1 SQVTM and CDR2 ANQGSEA. V lost 7 bases to trimming and J lost 2 bases, with 12 bases between them. The CDR3, as DNA: TGCAGCGGATCGGACTTTACCTACGAGCAGTACTTC. Amino acid sequence: CSGSDFTYEQYF.

V usage is TRBV5-6 and J usage is TRBJ2-7; 7 nucleotides match TRBD1. There are 15 residues in the CDR3. CDR1 and CDR2 from the germline V gene are SGHDT and YYEEEE. V was pared by 0 bases and J by 5 bases, with 8 bases of the junction left unmatched. The CDR3 protein is CASSLVHTGANEQYF. The CDR3 coding sequence is TGTGCCAGCAGCTTGGTACACACAGGGGCCAACGAGCAGTACTTC.

The chain has TRBV27 and TRBJ1-6; D remains unclear. The ends were cut back, 7 bases at V and 0 bases at J, with 13 bases in the middle. Germline CDR1 reads MNHEY; CDR2 reads SMNVEV (reference sequence). The CDR3 consists of 16 residues. CDR3 coding DNA: TGTGCCAGCAAGATAAGCTTTAGCTCCTATAATTCACCCCTCCACTTT. Translated, it gives CASKISFSSYNSPLHF.

The chain recombines TRBV6-2 or TRBV6-3 with TRBJ2-1; D gene uncertain. The CDR3 is 13 residues long. CDR1 and CDR2 from the germline V gene are MNHEY and SVGEGT. Trimming left V 9 bases short and J 5 bases short, with 14 bases between. CDR3 residues: CASSALSHNEQFF. The CDR3 DNA reads as TGTGCCAGTTCGGCCTTATCCCACAATGAGCAGTTCTTC.

This clonotype was seen a few times. The gene calls are TRBV7-6 and TRBJ2-1; 15 positions match TRBD2. CDR1 is SGHVS and CDR2 is FNYEAQ in the germline V gene. The trim removed 6 bases at V and 8 bases at J, leaving 8 bases unmatched. The CDR3 spans 16 residues. CDR3 loop: CASRRTSGGAAHEQFF. The CDR3 DNA sequence: TGTGCCAGCAGACGGACTAGCGGGGGGGCAGCCCATGAGCAGTTCTTC.

The V and J genes are TRBV4-2 and TRBJ2-2; D is perhaps TRBD2 (5 bases). V lost 0 bases to trimming and J lost 4 bases, with 15 bases between them. CDR3 length: 17 amino acids. Germline V gene lookup returns CDR1 LGHNA and CDR2 YNFKEQ. The CDR3 coding sequence is TGTGCCAGCAGCCAAGAGGTCCGGGGTAGGAGCACCGGGGAGCTGTTTTTT. Protein: CASSQEVRGRSTGELFF.

The chain uses TRBV7-3 and TRBJ2-1; D uncertain. V dropped 0 bases and J dropped 0 bases, with 6 bases sitting between them. The CDR3 runs to 15 residues. Germline lookup yields CDR1 SGHTA and CDR2 FQGTGA. The CDR3 is CASSLTWGSYNEQFF. The CDR3 coding sequence is TGTGCCAGCAGCTTAACGTGGGGCTCCTACAATGAGCAGTTCTTC.

This clonotype was seen a handful of times. The chain is built from TRBV7-2 and TRBJ1-2; no clear D. Germline V CDR1 and CDR2: SGHTA, FQGNSA. With 2 bases removed from V and 2 bases from J, the gap between germline ends came to 15 bases. The CDR3 spans 16 residues. CDR3 nucleotides: TGTGCCAGCAGCTTATCATTTTGGGAGGCGAACTATGGCTACACCTTC. The encoded protein is CASSLSFWEANYGYTF.

This clonotype occurred a few times. J is TRBJ1-2 and V is TRBV11-2; D may be TRBD1 (6 bases). The length of the CDR3 is 14 residues. Germline loops: CDR1 SGHAT, CDR2 FQNNGV. V shed 0 bases and J shed 6 bases, with 11 bases lying between them. As DNA, the CDR3 is TGTGCCAGCAGCTTAGATCGGGCAGGGGATGGCTACACCTTC. It specifies CASSLDRAGDGYTF.

This clonotype has just a few counts. V usage is TRBV21-1 and J usage is TRBJ2-5; the table assigns TRBD1, which was not confirmed against the DNA. TRBV21-1 is tagged as a pseudogene. CDR3 size: 16 residues. The CDR3 here is CASSKGGPTGEETQYF. Here the CDR3 DNA reads TGTGCCAGCAGCAAAGGTGGGCCGACAGGGGAAGAGACCCAGTACTTC.

This clonotype has just a few counts. The chain combines TRBV7-2 with TRBJ1-6; D call uncertain. Germline CDR1 reads SGHTA; CDR2 reads FQGNSA. This CDR3 has 15 residues. Trimming left V 2 bases short and J 8 bases short, with 13 bases between. The DNA of the CDR3 is TGTGCCAGCAGCTTAAGTGAGTGGAGGGATTCACCCCTCCACTTT. This codes for CASSLSEWRDSPLHF. Drawing the rest from reference TRBV7-2 and TRBJ1-6, the complete variable domain is GAGVSQSPSNKVTEKGKDVELRCDPISGHTALYWYRQSLGQGLEFLIYFQGNSAPDKSGLPSDRFSAERTGGSVSTLTIQRTQQEDSAVYLCASSLSEWRDSPLHFGNGTRLTVT.

On this clonotype itself: Given a much more abundant clone one base away, this may be a read error. The chain uses TRBV20-1 and TRBJ2-7; D may correspond to TRBD1 or TRBD2 (5 bases each). This CDR3 contains 12 residues. Per germline, CDR1 DFQATT and CDR2 SNEGSKA (reference sequence). For the CDR3, the DNA is TGCGGTGCCCAGGGCGATGCGGGCGAGCAGTACTTC. This sequence encodes CGAQGDAGEQYF.

The gene calls are TRBV28 and TRBJ2-7; 9 positions match TRBD1. This CDR3 is built from 15 residues. CDR1 MDHEN and CDR2 SYDVKM come from the germline V gene. The V and J ends lost 5 bases and 2 bases, in that order; junction bases with no gene match: 7. This CDR3 is CASSGEGQGAYEQYF. CDR3 in DNA: TGTGCCAGCAGTGGGGAGGGACAGGGAGCCTACGAGCAGTACTTC. The variable domain in full, completed from reference TRBV28 and TRBJ2-7, reads DVKVTQSSRYLVKRTGEKVFLECVQDMDHENMFWYRQDPGLGLRLIYFSYDVKMKEKGDIPEGYSVSREKKERFSLILESASTNQTSMYLCASSGEGQGAYEQYFGPGTRLTVT.

The CDR3 loop is CASSLGASSLRGYGYTF. The CDR3 DNA reads as TGTGCCAGCAGCTTAGGGGCGAGCTCACTCAGGGGTTATGGCTACACCTTC. The chain recombines TRBV7-8 with TRBJ1-2; D possibly corresponds to TRBD1 (6 bases). This CDR3 region has 17 residues. V lost 1 base and J 5 bases, leaving 20 bases between the germline ends. Germline CDR1 is SGHVS and CDR2 is FQNEAQ.

This clonotype has just a few counts. The CDR3 reads CASSLGTLLGYTF. The CDR3 DNA reads as TGCGCCAGCAGCTTGGGGACGTTATTAGGCTACACCTTC. The chain links TRBV5-1 to TRBJ1-2, with no clear D. CDR1 and CDR2 (germline): SGHRS, YFSETQ. V lost 0 bases to trimming and J lost 8 bases, with 11 bases between them. The CDR3 has 13 amino acids.

Points on this clonotype: A junction end diverges from the germline sequence, so it may reflect a read error. The chain employs TRBV5-1 and TRBJ2-6; weak D call: TRBD1 (6 bases). The CDR3 length is 15 residues. The germline gives CDR1 SGHRS, CDR2 YFSETQ. For the CDR3, the DNA is TGCGCCAACAGCTCAGGGGACTCTGGGGCCAACGTCCTGACTTTC. It encodes CANSSGDSGANVLTF.

This chain joins TRBV20-1 and TRBJ2-1, with D tentatively TRBD2 (5 bases). Between the trimmed V and J ends, which lost 1 base and 4 bases, there was a span of 11 bases. This CDR3 is 14 amino acids long. Per the germline V gene, CDR1 is DFQATT and CDR2 is SNEGSKA (reference sequence). The CDR3 protein is CSARVAGPYNEQFF. The CDR3 DNA reads TGCAGTGCTAGAGTTGCGGGTCCTTACAATGAGCAGTTCTTC.

The rearrangement joins TRBV7-6 to TRBJ2-1; the match to TRBD1 covers 7 bases. V lost 5 bases to trimming and J lost 6 bases; unmatched junction nucleotides: 4. This CDR3 is 13 amino acids long. Germline V gene lookup returns CDR1 SGHVS and CDR2 FNYEAQ. The DNA for the CDR3 is TGTGCCAGCAGCCCGGGACAGCCCAATGAGCAGTTCTTC. Its translation: CASSPGQPNEQFF.

In this sample, this clonotype turned up a few times. CDR3 amino acids: CASSRSPGQGSYEQYF. Written as DNA, the CDR3 is TGTGCCAGCAGTCGATCCCCGGGACAGGGATCCTACGAGCAGTACTTC. The rearrangement links TRBV6-2 or TRBV6-3 to TRBJ2-7; 9 bases are a match to TRBD1. The length of the CDR3 is 16 residues. V lost 5 bases to trimming and J lost 1 base; unmatched junction nucleotides: 9. Germline values: CDR1 MNHEY, CDR2 SVGEGT.